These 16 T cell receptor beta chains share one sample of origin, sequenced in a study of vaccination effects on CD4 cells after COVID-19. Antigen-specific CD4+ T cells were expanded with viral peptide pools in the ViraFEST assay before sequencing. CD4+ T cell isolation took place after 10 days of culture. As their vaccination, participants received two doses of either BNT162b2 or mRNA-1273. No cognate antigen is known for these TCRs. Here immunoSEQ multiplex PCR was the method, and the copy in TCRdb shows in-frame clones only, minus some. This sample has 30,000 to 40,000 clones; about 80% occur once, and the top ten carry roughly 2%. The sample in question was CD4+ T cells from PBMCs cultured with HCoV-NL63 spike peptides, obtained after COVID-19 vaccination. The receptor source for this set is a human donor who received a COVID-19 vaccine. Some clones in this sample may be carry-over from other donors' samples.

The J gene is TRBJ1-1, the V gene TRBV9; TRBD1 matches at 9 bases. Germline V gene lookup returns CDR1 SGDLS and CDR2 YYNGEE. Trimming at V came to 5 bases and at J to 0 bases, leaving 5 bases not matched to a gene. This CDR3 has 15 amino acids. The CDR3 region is CASRKQGAMNTEAFF. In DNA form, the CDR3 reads TGTGCCAGCAGGAAACAGGGGGCTATGAACACTGAAGCTTTCTTT.

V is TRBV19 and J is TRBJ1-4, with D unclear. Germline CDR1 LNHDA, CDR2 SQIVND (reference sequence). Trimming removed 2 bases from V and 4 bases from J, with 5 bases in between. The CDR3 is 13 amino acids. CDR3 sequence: CASSISNNEKLFF. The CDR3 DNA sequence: TGTGCCAGTAGTATATCGAATAATGAAAAACTGTTTTTT.

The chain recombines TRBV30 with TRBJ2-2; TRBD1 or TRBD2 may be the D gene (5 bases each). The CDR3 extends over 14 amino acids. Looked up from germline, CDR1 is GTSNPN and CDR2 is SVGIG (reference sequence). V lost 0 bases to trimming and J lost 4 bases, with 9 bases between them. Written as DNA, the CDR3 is TGTGCCTGGAGTGTACGGGGCCCCACCGGGGAGCTGTTTTTT. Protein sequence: CAWSVRGPTGELFF.

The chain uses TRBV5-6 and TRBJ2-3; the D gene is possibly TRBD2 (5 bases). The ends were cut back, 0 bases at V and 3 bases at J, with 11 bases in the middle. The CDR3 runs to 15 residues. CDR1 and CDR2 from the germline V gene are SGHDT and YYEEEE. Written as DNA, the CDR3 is TGTGCCAGCAGCTTGGAGGGTTTAGCGACAGATACGCAGTATTTT. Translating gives CASSLEGLATDTQYF.

The CDR3 region is CASSPTPGSSSGNTIYF. The CDR3 DNA follows: TGTGCCAGCAGCCCAACCCCTGGCAGCAGCTCTGGAAACACCATATATTTT. This rearrangement joins TRBV9 to TRBJ1-3; D gene ambiguous. V was trimmed by 4 bases and J by 0 bases, leaving 17 bases between them. The CDR3 has 17 amino acids. CDR1 SGDLS and CDR2 YYNGEE come from the germline V gene. Based on the CDR3 plus reference TRBV9 and TRBJ1-3, the full variable domain is DSGVTQTPKHLITATGQRVTLRCSPRSGDLSVYWYQQSLDQGLQFLIQYYNGEERAKGNILERFSAQQFPDLHSELNLSSLELGDSALYFCASSPTPGSSSGNTIYFGEGSWLTVV.

CDR3 residues: CASSLGTKTEQYV. Written as DNA, the CDR3 is TGTGCCAGCAGCCTCGGGACAAAAACCGAGCAGTACGTC. The chain has TRBV5-5 and TRBJ2-7; a weak D match, TRBD1 (6 bases). Germline V gives CDR1 SGHKS, CDR2 YYEKEE (reference sequence). V gave up 4 bases and J gave up 6 bases, with 14 bases separating them. This CDR3 has 13 amino acids.

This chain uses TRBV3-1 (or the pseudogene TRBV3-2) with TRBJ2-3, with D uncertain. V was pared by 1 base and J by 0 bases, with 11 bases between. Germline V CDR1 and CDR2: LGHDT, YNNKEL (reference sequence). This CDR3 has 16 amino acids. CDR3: CASSQVSASSTDTQYF. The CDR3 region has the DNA TGTGCCAGCAGCCAAGTATCAGCCTCTAGCACAGATACGCAGTATTTT.

The CDR3 bases are TGTGCCAGCAGCCCCCCGGCGGACAGGGCCACAGCGTCCGATACGCAGTATTTT. Residues: CASSPPADRATASDTQYF. The genes are TRBV7-2 and TRBJ2-3, with 8 bases aligning to TRBD1. This CDR3 region has 18 residues. CDR1 SGHTA and CDR2 FQGNSA come from the germline V gene. The ends lost 5 bases at V and 6 bases at J; junction bases unmatched: 19.

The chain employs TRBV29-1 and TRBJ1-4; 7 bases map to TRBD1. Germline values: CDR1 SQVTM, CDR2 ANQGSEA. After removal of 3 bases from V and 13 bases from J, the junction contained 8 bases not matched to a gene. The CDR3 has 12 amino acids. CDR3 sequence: CSVDTGVDRLFF. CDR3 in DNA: TGCAGCGTTGATACAGGGGTGGACAGACTGTTTTTT.

The CDR3 protein is CASSARDRASAGTGELFF. The CDR3, as DNA: TGTGCCAGCAGCGCCCGGGACAGGGCTAGTGCGGGCACCGGGGAGCTGTTTTTT. This chain links TRBV9 with TRBJ2-2, with TRBD1 identical over 9 bases. This CDR3 spans 18 amino acids. Germline V gene lookup returns CDR1 SGDLS and CDR2 YYNGEE. V lost 3 bases, J lost 4 bases, and 13 bases stayed unmatched.

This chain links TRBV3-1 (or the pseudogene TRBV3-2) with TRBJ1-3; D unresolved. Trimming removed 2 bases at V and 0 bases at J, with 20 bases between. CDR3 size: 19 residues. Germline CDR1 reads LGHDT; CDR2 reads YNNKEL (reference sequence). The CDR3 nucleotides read TGTGCCAGCAGCCAAAGAGCACCGCAAGAACGATTCTCTGGAAACACCATATATTTT. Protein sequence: CASSQRAPQERFSGNTIYF.

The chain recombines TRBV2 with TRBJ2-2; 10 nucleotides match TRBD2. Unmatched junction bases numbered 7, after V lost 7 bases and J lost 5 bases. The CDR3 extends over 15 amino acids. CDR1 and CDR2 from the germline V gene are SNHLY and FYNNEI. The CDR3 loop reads CASTRLAGMTGELFF. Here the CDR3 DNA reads TGTGCCAGCACGCGACTAGCGGGTATGACCGGGGAGCTGTTTTTT.

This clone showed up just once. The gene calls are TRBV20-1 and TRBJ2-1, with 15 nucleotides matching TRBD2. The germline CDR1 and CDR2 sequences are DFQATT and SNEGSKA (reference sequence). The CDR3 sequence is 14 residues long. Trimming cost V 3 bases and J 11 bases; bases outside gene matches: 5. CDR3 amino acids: CSASGTSGGHQQFF. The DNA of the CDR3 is TGCAGTGCTAGTGGGACTAGCGGGGGGCACCAGCAGTTCTTC.

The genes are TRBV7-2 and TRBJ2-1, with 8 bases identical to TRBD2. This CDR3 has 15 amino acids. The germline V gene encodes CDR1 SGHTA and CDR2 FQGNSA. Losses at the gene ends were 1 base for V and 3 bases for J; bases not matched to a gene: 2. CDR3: CASSLGGGFYNEQFF. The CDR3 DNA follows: TGTGCCAGCAGCTTAGGCGGGGGGTTCTACAATGAGCAGTTCTTC.

The CDR3 sequence is CASRTRQAQFGTQYF. The CDR3 DNA follows: TGCGCCAGCAGGACGAGACAGGCCCAATTTGGAACGCAGTATTTT. The chain carries TRBV5-1 and TRBJ2-3; a possible D gene is TRBD1 (6 bases). The CDR3 runs 15 residues. Germline V gene lookup returns CDR1 SGHRS and CDR2 YFSETQ. Trimming stripped 5 bases from V and 9 bases from J, with 22 bases between.

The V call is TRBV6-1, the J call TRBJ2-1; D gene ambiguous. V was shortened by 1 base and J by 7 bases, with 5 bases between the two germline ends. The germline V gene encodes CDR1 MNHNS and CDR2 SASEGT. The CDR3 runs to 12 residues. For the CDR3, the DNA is TGTGCCAGCAGTGAAGGTGGAAATGAGCAGTTCTTC. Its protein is CASSEGGNEQFF.